This T cell receptor beta chain was observed in a study of cytomegalovirus exposure and HLA in healthy donors. Study-level information: A later analysis reported the approximately 120 validation repertoires used the same platform as the roughly 670 first-cohort repertoires. Whole-study findings and limits: First-cohort TCR clusters tended to co-occur in the approximately 130 validation repertoires, a later analysis found.

About this clone: The antigen is unknown.

TCRdb's table, derived via immunoSEQ multiplex PCR, lists solely in-frame clones and lacks some. The data hold roughly 190,000 clones, with 86% observed a single time. The donors were in the 120-subject validation cohort, distinct from the approximately 700-subject first cohort. V was cut by 6 bases and J by 3 bases, with 16 bases left in between. Germline V CDR1 and CDR2: SGHRS, YFSETQ. The CDR3 contains 14 residues. The sequenced sample was PBMCs. This receptor was taken from a young man in good health and CMV-seropositive. The chain employs TRBV5-1 and TRBJ2-7, with D perhaps TRBD1 (6 bases). CDR3 nucleotide sequence: TGCGCCAGCACCTCGGACAGCGCAAACTACGAGCAGTACTTC. Amino acid sequence: CASTSDSANYEQYF.